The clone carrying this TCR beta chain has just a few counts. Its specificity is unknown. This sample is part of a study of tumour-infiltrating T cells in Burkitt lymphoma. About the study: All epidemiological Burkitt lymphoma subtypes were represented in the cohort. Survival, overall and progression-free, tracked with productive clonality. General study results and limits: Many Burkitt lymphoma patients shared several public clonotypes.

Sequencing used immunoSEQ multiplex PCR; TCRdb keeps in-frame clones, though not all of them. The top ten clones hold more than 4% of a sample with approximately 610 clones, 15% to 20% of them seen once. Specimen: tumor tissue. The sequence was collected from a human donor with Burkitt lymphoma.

Here the CDR3 DNA reads TGTGCCAGCTCACGACGGGGCGGTGAGCAGTTCTTC. As protein: CASSRRGGEQFF. This rearrangement joins TRBV18 to TRBJ2-1, with D possibly being TRBD1 or TRBD2 (5 bases each). The V gene lost 4 bases and the J gene lost 9 bases, with 10 bases spanning the gap. Looked up from germline, CDR1 is KGHSH and CDR2 is LQKENI. CDR3 size: 12 residues.